This TCR beta chain was observed in a study of blood T cell repertoires in COVID-19. Looking at the study overall: Acute-phase and convalescent COVID-19 samples originated in the United States, Italy and Spain.

The method was immunoSEQ multiplex PCR; TCRdb's version includes in-frame clones alone and lacks a portion of them. The sample gives around 260,000 clones, roughly 80% of which show up once; 8.5% to 9.5% is in the top ten. The V gene's germline CDR1 is KGHDR and CDR2 SFDVKD. This CDR3 has 16 amino acids. The V segment lost 4 bases and the J segment 5 bases; nucleotides outside the gene matches: 7. The source is a woman aged 45-60 years who had recovered from COVID-19. Sequenced sample: peripheral blood. The chain recombines TRBV24-1 with TRBJ1-5; 10 positions agree with TRBD1. CDR3 nucleotide sequence: TGTGCCACCAGTGAGACGACAGGGGGCAGAGATCAGCCCCAGCATTTT. Its protein product is CATSETTGGRDQPQHF.